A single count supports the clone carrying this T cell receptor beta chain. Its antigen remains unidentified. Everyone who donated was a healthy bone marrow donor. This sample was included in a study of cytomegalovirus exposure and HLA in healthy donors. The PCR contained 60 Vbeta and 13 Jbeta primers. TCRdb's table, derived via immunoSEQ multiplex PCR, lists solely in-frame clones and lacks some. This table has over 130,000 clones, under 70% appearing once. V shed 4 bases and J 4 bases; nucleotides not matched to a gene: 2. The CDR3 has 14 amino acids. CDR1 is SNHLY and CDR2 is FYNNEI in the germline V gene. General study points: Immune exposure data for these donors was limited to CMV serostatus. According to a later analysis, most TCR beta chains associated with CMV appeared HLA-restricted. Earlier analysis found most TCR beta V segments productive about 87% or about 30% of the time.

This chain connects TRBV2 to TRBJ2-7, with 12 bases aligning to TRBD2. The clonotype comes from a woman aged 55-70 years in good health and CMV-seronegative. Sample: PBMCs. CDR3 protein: CASSGLAGAYEQYF. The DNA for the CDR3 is TGTGCCAGCAGTGGACTAGCGGGGGCTTACGAGCAGTACTTC.